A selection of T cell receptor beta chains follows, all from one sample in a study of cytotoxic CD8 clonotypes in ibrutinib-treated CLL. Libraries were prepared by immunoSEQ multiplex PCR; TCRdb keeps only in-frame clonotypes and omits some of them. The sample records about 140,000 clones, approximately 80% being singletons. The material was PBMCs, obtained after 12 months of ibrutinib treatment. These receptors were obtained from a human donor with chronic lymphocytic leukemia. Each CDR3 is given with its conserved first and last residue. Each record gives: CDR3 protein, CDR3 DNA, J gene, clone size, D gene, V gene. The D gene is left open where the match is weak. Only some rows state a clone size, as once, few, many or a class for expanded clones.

CDR3: CATSREQGANQPQHF
DNA: TGTGCCACCAGCAGAGAACAGGGGGCCAATCAGCCCCAGCATTTT
J: TRBJ1-5
size: -
D: TRBD1
V: TRBV15

CDR3: CSVPGRGGSGANVLTF
DNA: TGCAGCGTGCCTGGCAGGGGAGGGTCTGGGGCCAACGTCCTGACTTTC
J: TRBJ2-6
size: -
D: -
V: TRBV29-1

CDR3: CASSEGGTDTQYF
DNA: TGTGCCAGCAGTGAAGGGGGAACAGATACGCAGTATTTT
J: TRBJ2-3
size: -
D: -
V: TRBV9

CDR3: CASQIGQIGNTIYF
DNA: TGTGCCAGCCAAATCGGACAGATTGGAAACACCATATATTTT
J: TRBJ1-3
size: -
D: -
V: TRBV5-6

CDR3: CASSIGQSSGNTIYF
DNA: TGTGCCAGTAGTATAGGTCAGAGCTCTGGAAACACCATATATTTT
J: TRBJ1-3
size: -
D: -
V: TRBV19

CDR3: CASSVDQPQHF
DNA: TGTGCCAGCAGTGTAGATCAGCCCCAGCATTTT
J: TRBJ1-5
size: -
D: -
V: TRBV6-1

CDR3: CASSLIGDPRWQYF
DNA: TGTGCCAGCAGCTTAATTGGGGACCCCAGATGGCAGTACTTC
J: TRBJ2-7
size: -
D: -
V: TRBV7-2

CDR3: CASSLSAGVNQPQHF
DNA: TGTGCCAGCAGCTTATCAGCCGGGGTCAATCAGCCCCAGCATTTT
J: TRBJ1-5
size: few
D: -
V: TRBV7-9

CDR3: CASSFAVGNSGNTIYF
DNA: TGTGCCAGCAGCTTCGCCGTTGGGAACTCTGGAAACACCATATATTTT
J: TRBJ1-3
size: -
D: -
V: TRBV11-3

CDR3: CASSLSGPTEAFF
DNA: TGTGCCAGCAGCCTCAGTGGGCCTACTGAAGCTTTCTTT
J: TRBJ1-1
size: -
D: -
V: TRBV7-6

CDR3: CASAPTLAGEDEQFF
DNA: TGTGCCAGCGCTCCCACCCTAGCGGGGGAGGATGAGCAGTTCTTC
J: TRBJ2-1
size: -
D: TRBD2
V: TRBV6-4

CDR3: CASSLPGTPEAFF
DNA: TGCGCCAGCAGCTTGCCCGGGACCCCTGAAGCTTTCTTT
J: TRBJ1-1
size: -
D: -
V: TRBV5-1

CDR3: CASSLRLAGYYEQYF
DNA: TGTGCCAGCTCACTTCGACTAGCGGGATATTACGAGCAGTACTTC
J: TRBJ2-7
size: -
D: TRBD2
V: TRBV18

CDR3: CASSLATGGHEKLFF
DNA: TGTGCCAGCAGCTTGGCCACGGGAGGGCATGAAAAACTGTTTTTT
J: TRBJ1-4
size: -
D: -
V: TRBV5-6

CDR3: CASSPSGLLLWEQYF
DNA: TGTGCCAGCAGCCCCTCCGGACTGCTTCTCTGGGAGCAGTACTTC
J: TRBJ2-7
size: -
D: -
V: TRBV4-2

CDR3: CASGRWAPGSGNTIYF
DNA: TGTGCCAGTGGTAGGTGGGCTCCCGGCTCTGGAAACACCATATATTTT
J: TRBJ1-3
size: -
D: -
V: TRBV19

CDR3: CASSLGTEEETQYF
DNA: TGTGCTAGCAGCTTAGGTACAGAAGAAGAGACCCAGTACTTC
J: TRBJ2-5
size: -
D: -
V: TRBV7-7

CDR3: CASRDRGVAGELFF
DNA: TGCGCCAGTAGGGACAGGGGAGTCGCCGGGGAGCTGTTTTTT
J: TRBJ2-2
size: -
D: TRBD1
V: TRBV5-1

CDR3: CATSRPGTSYEQYF
DNA: TGTGCCACCAGCAGACCAGGGACGAGCTACGAGCAGTACTTC
J: TRBJ2-7
size: medium-sized
D: -
V: TRBV15

CDR3: CASSAGSYSNQPQHF
DNA: TGTGCCAGCAGCGCGGGATCCTATAGCAATCAGCCCCAGCATTTT
J: TRBJ1-5
size: many
D: -
V: TRBV5-5

CDR3: CASSSDLLAGGYNEQFF
DNA: TGCGCCAGCAGCTCGGATTTATTAGCGGGGGGGTACAATGAGCAGTTCTTC
J: TRBJ2-1
size: -
D: TRBD2
V: TRBV5-1

CDR3: CASSIRGMETQYF
DNA: TGTGCCAGTAGTATAAGGGGAATGGAGACCCAGTACTTC
J: TRBJ2-5
size: -
D: -
V: TRBV19

CDR3: CASRPQSSGVYNEQFF
DNA: TGTGCCAGCAGGCCTCAGTCTAGCGGGGTCTACAATGAGCAGTTCTTC
J: TRBJ2-1
size: -
D: TRBD2
V: TRBV27

CDR3: CATSRGENTGELFF
DNA: TGTGCCACCAGCAGAGGCGAGAACACCGGGGAGCTGTTTTTT
J: TRBJ2-2
size: few
D: -
V: TRBV15

CDR3: CASSSVLAGGTDTQYF
DNA: TGCGCCAGCAGCTCAGTACTAGCGGGAGGCACAGATACGCAGTATTTT
J: TRBJ2-3
size: -
D: TRBD2
V: TRBV5-1

CDR3: CASSYSGRSYEQYF
DNA: TGTGCCAGCAGTTACTCCGGACGAAGCTACGAGCAGTACTTC
J: TRBJ2-7
size: -
D: -
V: TRBV6-6

CDR3: CASSALVGFTYEQYF
DNA: TGTGCCAGCAGTGCATTAGTCGGATTCACCTACGAGCAGTACTTC
J: TRBJ2-7
size: -
D: -
V: TRBV2

CDR3: CASSPPMEGSGYEQYF
DNA: TGTGCCAGCTCACCACCGATGGAGGGGTCGGGCTACGAGCAGTACTTC
J: TRBJ2-7
size: many
D: -
V: TRBV18

CDR3: CASSQSLRDRDEKLFF
DNA: TGCGCCAGCAGCCAAAGTCTTAGGGACAGGGACGAAAAACTGTTTTTT
J: TRBJ1-4
size: -
D: TRBD1
V: TRBV4-3

CDR3: CASSLGLAGNNEQFF
DNA: TGTGCCAGCAGCTTAGGCCTAGCGGGGAACAATGAGCAGTTCTTC
J: TRBJ2-1
size: -
D: TRBD2
V: TRBV11-3

CDR3: CASSLDLGADTQYF
DNA: TGTGCCAGCAGCTTAGACCTCGGGGCGGATACGCAGTATTTT
J: TRBJ2-3
size: -
D: -
V: TRBV11-3

CDR3: CAIRGSGGHGDTQYF
DNA: TGTGCCATCCGAGGCTCGGGCGGGCATGGAGATACGCAGTATTTT
J: TRBJ2-3
size: -
D: -
V: TRBV10-3

CDR3: CASRGQGSLHTEAFF
DNA: TGTGCCAGCCGTGGGCAGGGGAGTTTGCACACTGAAGCTTTCTTT
J: TRBJ1-1
size: -
D: -
V: TRBV28

CDR3: CASSGDAFVNEQFF
DNA: TGTGCCAGCAGCGGGGACGCCTTCGTCAATGAGCAGTTCTTC
J: TRBJ2-1
size: once
D: -
V: TRBV7-2

CDR3: CASSSSIGRNTIYF
DNA: TGTGCCAGCAGCTCCTCGATTGGGAGAAACACCATATATTTT
J: TRBJ1-3
size: -
D: -
V: TRBV7-8

CDR3: CASQDRGKETQYF
DNA: TGTGCCAGCCAGGACAGGGGAAAAGAGACCCAGTACTTC
J: TRBJ2-5
size: -
D: TRBD1
V: TRBV6-1

CDR3: CASSLILQTQYF
DNA: TGTGCCAGCAGCTTAATTTTGCAGACCCAGTACTTC
J: TRBJ2-5
size: once
D: -
V: TRBV13

CDR3: CASSPGLASAYEQYF
DNA: TGTGCCAGCAGCCCAGGACTAGCTTCAGCCTACGAGCAGTACTTC
J: TRBJ2-7
size: -
D: TRBD2
V: TRBV7-8

CDR3: CAWRLGGSSYNEQFF
DNA: TGTGCCTGGAGGCTAGGCGGGAGCTCCTACAATGAGCAGTTCTTC
J: TRBJ2-1
size: -
D: TRBD2
V: TRBV30

CDR3: CASSFTGTSAREQFF
DNA: TGTGCCAGCAGCTTCACAGGGACTAGCGCACGAGAGCAGTTCTTC
J: TRBJ2-1
size: -
D: TRBD2
V: TRBV5-6

CDR3: CSANRNSPLHF
DNA: TGCAGTGCTAACAGGAATTCACCCCTCCACTTT
J: TRBJ1-6
size: -
D: -
V: TRBV20-1

CDR3: CASSLGTRNYTF
DNA: TGTGCCAGCAGTTTGGGGACACGAAACTACACCTTC
J: TRBJ1-2
size: -
D: -
V: TRBV28

CDR3: CASSLGVNGQPQHF
DNA: TGTGCCAGCAGCCTAGGGGTTAACGGCCAGCCCCAGCATTTT
J: TRBJ1-5
size: -
D: -
V: TRBV7-2

CDR3: CASSLAENTEAFF
DNA: TGTGCCAGCAGCTTAGCTGAAAACACTGAAGCTTTCTTT
J: TRBJ1-1
size: -
D: -
V: TRBV7-6

CDR3: CARSHTSGSYNEQFF
DNA: TGTGCCAGAAGCCATACTAGCGGCTCATACAATGAGCAGTTCTTC
J: TRBJ2-1
size: -
D: TRBD2
V: TRBV5-3

CDR3: CASYGQGVWPQHF
DNA: TGTGCCAGCTATGGACAGGGCGTGTGGCCCCAGCATTTT
J: TRBJ1-5
size: -
D: TRBD1
V: TRBV28

CDR3: CASTPLGAQNTEAFF
DNA: TGTGCCAGCACCCCCCTAGGGGCGCAGAACACTGAAGCTTTCTTT
J: TRBJ1-1
size: -
D: -
V: TRBV11-3

CDR3: CASSGQGWSLSNQPQHF
DNA: TGTGCCAGCAGTGGACAGGGTTGGTCTCTTAGCAATCAGCCCCAGCATTTT
J: TRBJ1-5
size: -
D: TRBD1
V: TRBV6-1

CDR3: CASSLDLGGSYGYTF
DNA: TGCGCCAGCAGCTTGGACCTGGGAGGAAGCTATGGCTACACCTTC
J: TRBJ1-2
size: -
D: -
V: TRBV5-1

CDR3: CASTREGELFF
DNA: TGTGCCAGCACGAGGGAGGGGGAGCTGTTTTTT
J: TRBJ2-2
size: once
D: -
V: TRBV2

CDR3: CASSQAGIYEQYF
DNA: TGTGCCAGCAGTCAAGCAGGGATCTACGAGCAGTACTTC
J: TRBJ2-7
size: -
D: -
V: TRBV28

CDR3: CASTLPPGSQTF
DNA: TGTGCCAGCACCCTACCCCCCGGGAGCCAGACATTT
J: TRBJ1-4
size: -
D: -
V: TRBV6-1

CDR3: CASSNRQGNNEQFF
DNA: TGTGCCAGTAGTAACAGACAGGGGAACAATGAGCAGTTCTTC
J: TRBJ2-1
size: -
D: TRBD1
V: TRBV19

CDR3: CASSPRQGETQYF
DNA: TGTGCCAGTAGTCCCCGACAGGGAGAGACCCAGTACTTC
J: TRBJ2-5
size: -
D: TRBD1
V: TRBV19